The 22 T cell receptor beta chains presented below share a single source sample, sequenced in a study of shared clonotypes between healthy human individuals. TCRdb's copy holds only in-frame clones and misses some; the assay was immunoSEQ multiplex PCR. This table holds approximately 2.4 million clones, approximately 95% found once. The material sequenced was naive CD4+ T cells sorted from blood. Subset specified: CD45RA+ positively selected. The receptors shown here come from a man between 18 and 29 years old in good health.

The CDR3 DNA sequence: TGTGCCAGCAGCCCCGGGACTAGCGGGGTGGATACGCAGTATTTT. It specifies CASSPGTSGVDTQYF. The chain links TRBV7-2 to TRBJ2-3, with TRBD2 identical over 13 bases. Germline V lookup: CDR1 SGHTA, CDR2 FQGNSA. Trimming at V came to 5 bases and at J to 6 bases, leaving 5 bases not matched to a gene. The CDR3 runs 15 residues. The complete variable domain, with remaining parts taken from reference TRBV7-2 and TRBJ2-3, reads GAGVSQSPSNKVTEKGKDVELRCDPISGHTALYWYRQSLGQGLEFLIYFQGNSAPDKSGLPSDRFSAERTGGSVSTLTIQRTQQEDSAVYLCASSPGTSGVDTQYFGPGTRLTVL.

This clone was detected once. Other DNA sequences within the sample encode an identical CDR3. This chain joins TRBV6-5 and TRBJ1-1; the D is unclear. CDR1 and CDR2 (germline): MNHEY, SVGAGI. V was pared by 0 bases and J by 1 base, with 6 bases between. This CDR3 is built from 14 residues. This CDR3 reads CASSYSIRNTEAFF. The DNA for the CDR3 is TGTGCCAGCAGTTACTCGATCCGGAACACTGAAGCTTTCTTT.

V is TRBV28 and J is TRBJ2-3; the match to TRBD1 covers 9 bases. Losses at the gene ends were 3 bases for V and 3 bases for J; bases not matched to a gene: 13. This CDR3 is 18 amino acids long. Germline CDR1 and CDR2: MDHEN and SYDVKM. The CDR3 sequence: CASSFIGQGKEGTDTQYF. The CDR3 region has the DNA TGTGCCAGCAGTTTTATAGGACAGGGGAAAGAGGGAACAGATACGCAGTATTTT.

The rearrangement uses TRBV5-1 and TRBJ2-1; 9 bases are shared with TRBD2. The germline V gene encodes CDR1 SGHRS and CDR2 YFSETQ. The CDR3 covers 15 residues. V dropped 4 bases and J dropped 6; count of bases not matched to a gene: 8. CDR3 protein: CASSQQGGGANEQFF. CDR3 sequence (DNA): TGCGCCAGCAGCCAGCAGGGCGGGGGGGCCAATGAGCAGTTCTTC.

The rearrangement links TRBV6-1 to TRBJ2-7; 13 bases fit TRBD2. This CDR3 region has 17 residues. The V gene's germline CDR1 is MNHNS and CDR2 SASEGT. V trimming: 2 bases; J trimming: 11 bases; junction bases outside the gene matches: 15. The CDR3 nucleotides are TGTGCCAGCAGTGAATCGATAGGGGAACTAGCGGGAGGGAATAAGTACTTC. This encodes CASSESIGELAGGNKYF.

A remark on this clone: Other nucleotide sequences in the sample specify the same CDR3. The rearrangement joins TRBV18 to TRBJ2-7; no reliable D call. V gave up 3 bases and J gave up 3 bases, with 12 bases separating them. Germline assignment: CDR1 KGHSH and CDR2 LQKENI. The CDR3 covers 14 residues. The CDR3: CASSPPGGYYEQYF. CDR3 nucleotide sequence: TGTGCCAGCTCACCCCCCGGCGGATACTACGAGCAGTACTTC.

V gene TRBV30 combines with J gene TRBJ1-1; D remains ambiguous. Between the trimmed V and J ends, which lost 2 bases and 5 bases, there was a span of 9 bases. CDR1 and CDR2 from the germline V gene are GTSNPN and SVGIG (reference sequence). This CDR3 comprises 12 residues. The CDR3 loop reads CAWSTQATEAFF. CDR3 bases: TGTGCCTGGAGTACTCAAGCAACTGAAGCTTTCTTT.

In regard to this clone: The same CDR3 arises from other DNA sequences in this sample as well. The V and J genes are TRBV7-9 and TRBJ2-5; tentative D call: TRBD2 (6 bases). Between the trimmed V and J ends, which lost 3 bases and 2 bases, there was a span of 7 bases. The CDR3 is 13 residues long. From germline, CDR1 is SEHNR and CDR2 FQNEAQ (reference sequence). Written as DNA, the CDR3 is TGTGCCAGCAGCTTCGGAGGGCAAGAGACCCAGTACTTC. Residues: CASSFGGQETQYF.

Only one count was recorded for this clone. The chain uses TRBV5-6 and TRBJ2-5, with 7 bases fitting TRBD2. CDR3 length: 16 residues. Trimming at V came to 3 bases and at J to 4 bases, leaving 12 bases not matched to a gene. CDR1 and CDR2 from the germline V gene are SGHDT and YYEEEE. The CDR3 DNA sequence: TGTGCCAGCAGCTGGGGCGGGGGAGTTGTATTAGAGACCCAGTACTTC. This translates into CASSWGGGVVLETQYF.

The genes are TRBV30 and TRBJ2-1; D remains unclear. Germline CDR1 GTSNPN, CDR2 SVGIG (reference sequence). V shed 1 base and J shed 9 bases, with 13 bases lying between them. The CDR3 length is 13 residues. CDR3 protein: CAWSDTTRSEQFF. CDR3 coding DNA: TGTGCCTGGAGTGATACGACGAGAAGTGAGCAGTTCTTC.

This chain connects TRBV5-1 to TRBJ2-5; 10 bases line up with TRBD1. Germline V gene data show CDR1 as SGHRS and CDR2 as YFSETQ. This CDR3 has 16 residues. The V gene end was trimmed by 4 bases and the J gene end by 7 bases; junction bases not matched to a gene: 13. The CDR3 DNA reads TGCGCCAGCAGCACCCCCGGGACAGGGGTGGCGGGGACCCAGTACTTC. This sequence encodes CASSTPGTGVAGTQYF.

The chain carries TRBV7-9 and TRBJ1-3; D is unresolved. Germline V gives CDR1 SEHNR, CDR2 FQNEAQ (reference sequence). CDR3 size: 13 residues. V was cut by 7 bases and J by 3 bases, with 10 bases left in between. The CDR3 DNA follows: TGTGCCAGCACCGCCGGGGATGGAAACACCATATATTTT. Its protein is CASTAGDGNTIYF.

The chain carries TRBV19 and TRBJ2-5; 10 nucleotides line up with TRBD2. Germline V lookup: CDR1 LNHDA, CDR2 SQIVND (reference sequence). CDR3 length equals 15 residues. With 6 bases clipped from V and 2 bases from J, the junction kept 6 bases outside the gene matches. Here the CDR3 reads CASSTTSGSQETQYF. The CDR3 DNA sequence: TGTGCCAGTAGCACGACTAGCGGGTCACAAGAGACCCAGTACTTC. Filled out from reference TRBV19 and TRBJ2-5, the complete variable domain reads DGGITQSPKYLFRKEGQNVTLSCEQNLNHDAMYWYRQDPGQGLRLIYYSQIVNDFQKGDIAEGYSVSREKKESFPLTVTSAQKNPTAFYLCASSTTSGSQETQYFGPGTRLLVL.

The gene calls are TRBV21-1 and TRBJ2-4; TRBD1, the table's D call, lacks a check against the DNA. TRBV21-1 constitutes a pseudogene. The CDR3 is 22 residues long. The CDR3 region has the DNA TGTGCCAGCAGCAAAGCGCTTTGGGGGCTGGGGAAGAGGTTAATAGCCAAAAACATTCAGTACTTC. Protein: CASSKALWGLGKRLIAKNIQYF.

A single count supports this clone. This rearrangement joins TRBV28 to TRBJ2-3, with TRBD2 matching over 7 bases. The CDR3 extends over 16 amino acids. Looked up from germline, CDR1 is MDHEN and CDR2 is SYDVKM. Unmatched junction bases numbered 10, after V lost 6 bases and J lost 1 base. The CDR3 protein is CASSFPSSGGTDTQYF. In DNA form, the CDR3 reads TGTGCCAGCAGCTTTCCATCGAGCGGGGGCACAGATACGCAGTATTTT.

The rearrangement links TRBV4-3 to TRBJ2-1; D is uncertain. The CDR3 extends over 16 amino acids. V lost 0 bases and J lost 1, with 10 bases in between. Germline-derived CDR1 and CDR2 are LGHNA and YSLEER. The CDR3 protein is CASSQDMAASYNEQFF. CDR3 sequence (DNA): TGCGCCAGCAGCCAAGATATGGCGGCGTCCTACAATGAGCAGTTCTTC.

This clone was observed once. The rearrangement uses TRBV10-1 and TRBJ2-1; D gene ambiguous. Germline V CDR1 and CDR2: WNHNN, SYGVQD (reference sequence). The length of the CDR3 is 14 residues. V shed 0 bases and J shed 13 bases, with 16 bases lying between them. The CDR3 DNA follows: TGCGCCAGCAGTGAGTCGATCGCGAAGAGGTCCCAGTTCTTC. Translated, it gives CASSESIAKRSQFF.

This rearrangement joins TRBV6-1 to TRBJ1-6; 9 bases align to TRBD1. CDR3 length equals 15 residues. Per the germline V gene, CDR1 is MNHNS and CDR2 is SASEGT. CDR3 protein: CTSETGGSYNSPLHF. CDR3 bases: TGTACCTCGGAGACAGGGGGTTCCTATAATTCACCCCTCCACTTT.

The chain has TRBV7-2 and TRBJ2-1; D gene unclear. The germline V gene has CDR1 SGHTA and CDR2 FQGNSA. Trimming took 8 bases from V and 1 from J, leaving 12 bases between them. The CDR3 extends over 14 amino acids. The CDR3 sequence: CASGIPSSYNEQFF. Here the CDR3 DNA reads TGTGCCAGCGGAATTCCTTCATCCTACAATGAGCAGTTCTTC.

The genes are TRBV6-1 and TRBJ1-6; D perhaps matches TRBD1 (5 bases). V was cut by 5 bases and J by 7 bases, with 15 bases left in between. The CDR3 sequence is 15 residues long. Germline CDR1 reads MNHNS; CDR2 reads SASEGT. CDR3 sequence reads: CASSRAGTGNSPLHF. The DNA of the CDR3 is TGTGCCAGCAGTCGGGCGGGGACGGGCAATTCACCCCTCCACTTT.

The chain uses TRBV12-5 and TRBJ2-3; the D gene is possibly TRBD2 (6 bases). The germline V gene encodes CDR1 LGHNT and CDR2 FRNRAP. The CDR3 contains 22 residues. The V end was cut by 0 bases, the J end by 2 bases, with 30 bases between. DNA of the CDR3: TGTGCTAGTGGTTTGGTAAGCCTAACGGGAGCAGGATGGGTAGGGACCACAGATACGCAGTATTTT. It translates to CASGLVSLTGAGWVGTTDTQYF. Full variable domain (outside the CDR3, taken from reference TRBV12-5 and TRBJ2-3): DARVTQTPRHKVTEMGQEVTMRCQPILGHNTVFWYRQTMMQGLELLAYFRNRAPLDDSGMPKDRFSAEMPDATLATLKIQPSEPRDSAVYFCASGLVSLTGAGWVGTTDTQYFGPGTRLTVL.

V usage is TRBV5-4 and J usage is TRBJ1-3, with 8 nucleotides matching TRBD1. CDR3 size: 15 residues. CDR1 is SGHNT, CDR2 YYREEE, per germline (reference sequence). The J segment lost 3 bases and the V segment lost 0 bases, leaving 2 bases of the junction unmatched. CDR3 in amino acids: CASSLAGTGGNTIYF. The CDR3 DNA reads as TGTGCCAGCAGCTTGGCCGGGACAGGTGGAAACACCATATATTTT.